Each of the 9 T cell receptor beta chains below was sequenced from the same sample in a study of radiotherapy plus CTLA-4 blockade in lung cancer. Generated by immunoSEQ multiplex PCR, the TCRdb table keeps only in-frame clones and is missing some. Here the sample spans about 88,000 clones, approximately 79% being singletons. The material sequenced was peripheral blood, taken from a patient treated with radiotherapy plus ipilimumab. These receptors all stem from a human donor with non-small cell lung cancer that progressed on radiotherapy plus ipilimumab.

V and J are TRBV19 and TRBJ2-7; 10 nucleotides agree with TRBD2. This CDR3 has 18 residues. Germline trimming cut 3 bases from V and 1 base from J; bases unmatched to any gene: 12. The germline V gene encodes CDR1 LNHDA and CDR2 SQIVND (reference sequence). The chain's CDR3 is CASSMQGRLAGASYEQYF. In DNA, the CDR3 is TGTGCCAGTAGTATGCAGGGTCGCCTAGCGGGAGCATCCTACGAGCAGTACTTC.

This chain links TRBV7-9 with TRBJ2-7; a weak D match, TRBD1 (5 bases). The CDR3 is 14 amino acids. Trimming cost V 3 bases and J 3 bases, with 12 bases left between them. Germline CDR1 is SEHNR and CDR2 is FQNEAQ (reference sequence). CDR3 in amino acids: CASSFRAGIYEQYF. The CDR3 DNA reads as TGTGCCAGCAGCTTCAGGGCAGGGATCTACGAGCAGTACTTC. Combining the CDR3 with reference TRBV7-9 and TRBJ2-7 gives the whole variable domain DTGVSQNPRHKITKRGQNVTFRCDPISEHNRLYWYRQTLGQGPEFLTYFQNEAQLEKSRLLSDRFSAERPKGSFSTLEIQRTEQGDSAMYLCASSFRAGIYEQYFGPGTRLTVT.

The gene calls are TRBV15 and TRBJ2-5, with 12 bases fitting TRBD2. CDR3 size: 16 residues. Germline loops: CDR1 LNHNV, CDR2 YYDKDF (reference sequence). Trimming removed 5 bases from V and 4 bases from J; junction bases left unmatched: 8. Written as DNA, the CDR3 is TGTGCCACCAGCGGGGGACTAGCGGGCGTAGGAGAGACCCAGTACTTC. Translation: CATSGGLAGVGETQYF.

The chain employs TRBV7-9 and TRBJ2-5; D is ambiguous. CDR3 length: 13 residues. V was cut by 2 bases and J by 0 bases, with 4 bases left in between. Germline lookup yields CDR1 SEHNR and CDR2 FQNEAQ (reference sequence). The CDR3 DNA sequence: TGTGCCAGCAGCTTAACGGACCAAGAGACCCAGTACTTC. Amino acid sequence: CASSLTDQETQYF.

The chain recombines TRBV30 with TRBJ1-2; 7 bases are shared with TRBD1. CDR3 length equals 11 residues. Germline CDR1 is GTSNPN and CDR2 is SVGIG (reference sequence). The CDR3 spells CAWYRGYGYTF. As DNA, the CDR3 is TGTGCGTGGTACAGGGGCTATGGCTACACCTTC. The entire variable domain, with the rest obtained from reference TRBV30 and TRBJ1-2, is as follows: SQTIHQWPATLVQPVGSPLSLECTVEGTSNPNLYWYRQAAGRGLQLLFYSVGIGQISSEVPQNLSASRPQDRQFILSSKKLLLSDSGFYLCAWYRGYGYTFGSGTRLTVV.

CDR3 bases: TGTGCCAGCAGCGGTTCCGGGACAAACTCCTACAATGAGCAGTTCTTC. Translated, it gives CASSGSGTNSYNEQFF. This chain joins TRBV9 and TRBJ2-1, with D maybe TRBD1 (6 bases). Germline CDR1 and CDR2: SGDLS and YYNGEE. V gave up 3 bases and J gave up 0 bases, with 13 bases separating them. The length of the CDR3 is 16 residues.

The rearrangement links TRBV4-2 to TRBJ1-6, with 9 nucleotides matching TRBD1. Germline CDR1 and CDR2: LGHNA and YNFKEQ. With V trimmed by 0 bases and J by 7 bases, 7 bases remained unmatched. The CDR3 is made up of 17 amino acids. The CDR3 nucleotides are TGTGCCAGCAGCCAAGACCGGGGACAGGGAACGAATTCACCCCTCCACTTT. Translated, it gives CASSQDRGQGTNSPLHF.

This clone is a singleton in its sample. Other nucleotide sequences from this sample produce the same CDR3. The CDR3: CASSLGTGGNEQYF. DNA of the CDR3: TGCGCCAGCAGCTTGGGGACAGGGGGCAACGAGCAGTACTTC. V is TRBV5-1 and J is TRBJ2-7, with 11 bases lining up with TRBD1. The CDR3 sequence is 14 residues long. The germline gives CDR1 SGHRS, CDR2 YFSETQ. Germline trimming cut 0 bases from V and 5 bases from J; bases unmatched to any gene: 1.

V usage is TRBV27 and J usage is TRBJ2-2; D gene ambiguous. Germline lookup yields CDR1 MNHEY and CDR2 SMNVEV (reference sequence). V gave up 5 bases and J gave up 4 bases, with 11 bases separating them. The CDR3 covers 14 residues. The CDR3 sequence: CASSLEYRTGELFF. CDR3 nucleotide sequence: TGTGCCAGCAGTCTGGAATATCGCACCGGGGAGCTGTTTTTT.